The present T cell receptor beta chain was sequenced within a study of T-cell reconstitution after alpha-beta-depleted transplantation in children. Points from the study as a whole: Most T-cell counts and diversity one year after the transplant came from T cells that were newly produced. High day-60 TCRbeta diversity in some patients came from surviving recipient T cells and thymic progenitors. Reports say that about two months after transplant, the alpha-beta T cells came out of several hundred graft clones that had expanded.

Unique molecular identifiers were used to barcode this TCRbeta library. TCRdb re-called the PCR reads through MiXCR, storing one row per CDR3 protein. The sample lists more than 400,000 distinct CDR3 sequences, about an eighth seen once, with 11% to 15% in the top ten. Points on this clonotype: Antigen specificity is unknown.

The TCR was taken from a female patient between 2 and 15 years old who had a stem cell transplant for aplastic anemia, so the T cells may come from the graft donor. The sequencing used PBMCs, mostly from graft donor cells, collected 180 days after TCRalphabeta/CD19-depleted stem cell transplant.

The CDR3 region has the DNA TGTGCCACCAGTGACTTCACCAAAGGTTTTGGAGCTTTCTTT. Protein: CATSDFTKGFGAFF. The chain has TRBV24-1 and TRBJ1-1; D unclear. V lost 4 bases and J 10 bases, leaving 18 bases between the germline ends. Germline CDR1 and CDR2: KGHDR and SFDVKD. This CDR3 region has 14 residues.